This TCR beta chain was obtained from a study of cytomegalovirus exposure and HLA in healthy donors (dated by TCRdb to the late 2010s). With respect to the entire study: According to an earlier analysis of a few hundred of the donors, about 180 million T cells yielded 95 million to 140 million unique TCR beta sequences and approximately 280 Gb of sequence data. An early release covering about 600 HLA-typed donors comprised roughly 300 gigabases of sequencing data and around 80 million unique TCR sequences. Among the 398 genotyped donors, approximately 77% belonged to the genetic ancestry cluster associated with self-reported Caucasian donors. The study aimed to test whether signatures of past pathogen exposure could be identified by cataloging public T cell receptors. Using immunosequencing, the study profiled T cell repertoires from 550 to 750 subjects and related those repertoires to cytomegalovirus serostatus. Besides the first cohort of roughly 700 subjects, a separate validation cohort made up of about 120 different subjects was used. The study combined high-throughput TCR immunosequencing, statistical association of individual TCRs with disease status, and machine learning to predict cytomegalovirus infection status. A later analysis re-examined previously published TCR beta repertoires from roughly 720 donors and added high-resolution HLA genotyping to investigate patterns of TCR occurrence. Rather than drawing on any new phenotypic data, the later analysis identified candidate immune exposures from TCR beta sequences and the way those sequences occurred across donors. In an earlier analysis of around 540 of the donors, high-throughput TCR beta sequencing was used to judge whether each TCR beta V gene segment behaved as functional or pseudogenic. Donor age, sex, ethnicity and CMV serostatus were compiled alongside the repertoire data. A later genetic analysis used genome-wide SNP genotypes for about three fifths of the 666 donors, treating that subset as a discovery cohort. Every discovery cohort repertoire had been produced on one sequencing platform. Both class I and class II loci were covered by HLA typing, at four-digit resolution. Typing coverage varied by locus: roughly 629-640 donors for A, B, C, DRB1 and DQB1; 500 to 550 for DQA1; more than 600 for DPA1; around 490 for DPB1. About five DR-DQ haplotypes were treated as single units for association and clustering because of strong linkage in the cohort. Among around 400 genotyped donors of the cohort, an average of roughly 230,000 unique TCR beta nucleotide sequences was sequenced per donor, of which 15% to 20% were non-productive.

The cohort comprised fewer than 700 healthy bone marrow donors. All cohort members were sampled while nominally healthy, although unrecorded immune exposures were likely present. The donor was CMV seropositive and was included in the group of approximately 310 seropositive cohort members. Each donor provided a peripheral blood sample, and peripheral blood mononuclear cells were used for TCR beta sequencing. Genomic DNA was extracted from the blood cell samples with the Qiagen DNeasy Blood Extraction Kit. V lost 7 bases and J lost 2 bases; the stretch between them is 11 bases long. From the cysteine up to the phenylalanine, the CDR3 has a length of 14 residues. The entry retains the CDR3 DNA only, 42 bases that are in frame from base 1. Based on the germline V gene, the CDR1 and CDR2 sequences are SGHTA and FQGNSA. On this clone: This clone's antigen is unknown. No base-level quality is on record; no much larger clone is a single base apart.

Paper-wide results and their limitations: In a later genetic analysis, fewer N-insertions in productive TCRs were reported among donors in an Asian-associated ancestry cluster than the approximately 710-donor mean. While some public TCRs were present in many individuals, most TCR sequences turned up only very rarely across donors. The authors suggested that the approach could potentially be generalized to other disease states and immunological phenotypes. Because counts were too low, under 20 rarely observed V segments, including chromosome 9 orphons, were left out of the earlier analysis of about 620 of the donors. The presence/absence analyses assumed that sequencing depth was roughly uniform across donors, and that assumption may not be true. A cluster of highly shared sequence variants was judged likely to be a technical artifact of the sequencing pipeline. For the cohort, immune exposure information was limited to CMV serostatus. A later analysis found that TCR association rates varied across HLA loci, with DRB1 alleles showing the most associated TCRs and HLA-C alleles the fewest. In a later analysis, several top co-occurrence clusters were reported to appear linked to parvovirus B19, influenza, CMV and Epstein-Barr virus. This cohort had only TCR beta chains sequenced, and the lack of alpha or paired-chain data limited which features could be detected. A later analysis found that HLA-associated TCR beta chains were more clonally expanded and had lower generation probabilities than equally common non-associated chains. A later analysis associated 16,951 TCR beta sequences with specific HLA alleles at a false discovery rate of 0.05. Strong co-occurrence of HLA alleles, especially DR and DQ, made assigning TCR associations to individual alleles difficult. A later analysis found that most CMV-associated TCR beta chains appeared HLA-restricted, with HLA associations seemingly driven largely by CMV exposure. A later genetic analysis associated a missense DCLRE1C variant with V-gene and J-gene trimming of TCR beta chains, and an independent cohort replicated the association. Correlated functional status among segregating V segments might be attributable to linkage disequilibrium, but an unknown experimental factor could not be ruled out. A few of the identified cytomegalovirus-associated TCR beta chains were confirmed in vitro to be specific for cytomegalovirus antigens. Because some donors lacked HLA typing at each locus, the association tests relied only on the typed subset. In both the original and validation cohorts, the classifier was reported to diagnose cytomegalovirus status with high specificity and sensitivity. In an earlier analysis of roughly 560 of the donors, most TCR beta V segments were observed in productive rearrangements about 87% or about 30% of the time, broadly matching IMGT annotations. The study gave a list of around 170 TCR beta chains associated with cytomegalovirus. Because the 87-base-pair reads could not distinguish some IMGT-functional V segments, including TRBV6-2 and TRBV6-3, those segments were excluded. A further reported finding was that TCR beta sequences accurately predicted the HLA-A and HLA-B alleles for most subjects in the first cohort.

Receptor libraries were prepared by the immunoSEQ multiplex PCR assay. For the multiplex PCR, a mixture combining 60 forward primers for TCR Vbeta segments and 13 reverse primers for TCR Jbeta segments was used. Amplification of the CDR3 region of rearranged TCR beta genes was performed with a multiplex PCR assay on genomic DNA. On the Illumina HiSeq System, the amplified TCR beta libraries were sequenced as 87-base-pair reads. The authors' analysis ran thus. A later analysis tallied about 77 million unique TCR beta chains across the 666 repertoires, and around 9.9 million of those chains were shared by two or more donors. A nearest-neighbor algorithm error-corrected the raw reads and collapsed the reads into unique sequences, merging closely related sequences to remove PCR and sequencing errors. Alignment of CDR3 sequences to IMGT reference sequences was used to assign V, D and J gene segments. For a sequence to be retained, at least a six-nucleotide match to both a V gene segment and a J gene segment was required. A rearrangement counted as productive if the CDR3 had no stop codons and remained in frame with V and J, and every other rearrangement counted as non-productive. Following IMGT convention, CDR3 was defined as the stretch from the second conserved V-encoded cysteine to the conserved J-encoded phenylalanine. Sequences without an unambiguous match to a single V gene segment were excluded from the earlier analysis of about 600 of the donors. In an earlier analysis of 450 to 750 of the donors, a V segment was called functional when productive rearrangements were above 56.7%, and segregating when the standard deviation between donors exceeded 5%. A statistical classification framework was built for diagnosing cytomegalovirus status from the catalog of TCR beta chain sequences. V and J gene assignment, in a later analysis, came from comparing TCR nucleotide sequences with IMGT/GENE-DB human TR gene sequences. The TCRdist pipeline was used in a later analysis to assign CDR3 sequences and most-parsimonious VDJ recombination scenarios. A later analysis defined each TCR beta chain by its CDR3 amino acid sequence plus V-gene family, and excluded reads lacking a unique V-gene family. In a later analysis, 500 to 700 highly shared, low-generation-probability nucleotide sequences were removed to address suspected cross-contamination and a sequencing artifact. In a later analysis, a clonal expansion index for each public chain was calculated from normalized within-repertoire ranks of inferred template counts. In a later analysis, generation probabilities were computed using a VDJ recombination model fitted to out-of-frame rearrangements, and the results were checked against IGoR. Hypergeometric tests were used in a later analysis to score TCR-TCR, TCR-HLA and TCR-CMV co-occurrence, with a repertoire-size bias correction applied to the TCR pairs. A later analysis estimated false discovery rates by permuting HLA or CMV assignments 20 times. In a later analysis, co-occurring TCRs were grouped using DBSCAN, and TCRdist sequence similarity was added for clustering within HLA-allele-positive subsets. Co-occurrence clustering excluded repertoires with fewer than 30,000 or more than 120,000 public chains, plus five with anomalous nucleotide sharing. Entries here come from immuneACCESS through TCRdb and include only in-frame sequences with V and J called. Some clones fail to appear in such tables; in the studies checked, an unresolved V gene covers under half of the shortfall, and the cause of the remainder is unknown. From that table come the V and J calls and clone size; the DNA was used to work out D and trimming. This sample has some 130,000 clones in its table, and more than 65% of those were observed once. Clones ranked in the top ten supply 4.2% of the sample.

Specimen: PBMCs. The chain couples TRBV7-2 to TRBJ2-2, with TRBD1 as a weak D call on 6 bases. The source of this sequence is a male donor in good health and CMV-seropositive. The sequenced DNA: TGTGCCAGCACCGGGACATCCAACACCGGGGAGCTGTTTTTT. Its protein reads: CASTGTSNTGELFF.